This T cell receptor (beta chain) was sequenced in a study of T cells in narcolepsy. Losses at the gene ends were 6 bases for V and 3 bases for J; bases not matched to a gene: 2. Germline CDR1 is KGHSH and CDR2 is LQKENI. The CDR3 extends over 13 amino acids. Sequencing was performed with immunoSEQ multiplex PCR; in TCRdb, only in-frame clones are kept and a portion is missing. The sample consists of around 33,000 clones, roughly four fifths of them appearing once. The V call is TRBV18, the J call TRBJ1-1; 9 bases align to TRBD1. Specimen: CD45RA- memory CD4+ T cells from PBMCs. This receptor was taken from a human donor with narcolepsy. The CDR3 is CASSGQGDTEAFF. CDR3 coding DNA: TGTGCCAGCTCGGGACAGGGTGACACTGAAGCTTTCTTT. The full variable domain, in which reference TRBV18 and TRBJ1-1 provide the parts outside the CDR3, is NAGVMQNPRHLVRRRGQEARLRCSPMKGHSHVYWYRQLPEEGLKFMVYLQKENIIDESGMPKERFSAEFPKEGPSILRIQQVVRGDSAAYFCASSGQGDTEAFFGQGTRLTVV.